Shown below are 24 T cell receptor beta chains from a single sample sequenced in a study of a mutant IDH1 vaccine in newly diagnosed glioma. For these receptors, no antigen is known. Libraries were prepared by immunoSEQ multiplex PCR; TCRdb keeps only in-frame clonotypes and omits some of them. The repertoire holds about 67,000 clones, with roughly four fifths as singletons. Time point reported: week 47, end of study. Vaccination comprised doses that each held 300 ug of mutant IDH1 20-mer peptide, plus topical imiquimod. The input for sequencing was PBMCs, taken from a glioma patient whose treatment included an IDH1 peptide vaccine. The receptor source for this set is a man aged 30 to 39 with glioma.

The chain carries TRBV10-2 and TRBJ2-3, with 7 bases aligning to TRBD1. Germline values: CDR1 WSHSY, CDR2 SAAADI. V shed 5 bases, J shed 2 bases, and the junction held 7 bases outside the gene matches. This CDR3 region has 15 residues. CDR3 sequence: CASSPTGSITDTQYF. For the CDR3, the DNA is TGCGCCAGCAGTCCGACAGGGAGTATCACAGATACGCAGTATTTT.

V and J are TRBV7-2 and TRBJ1-6; D remains ambiguous. The CDR3 totals 18 residues. Germline CDR1 SGHTA, CDR2 FQGNSA. V lost 4 bases, J lost 0 bases, and 16 bases lay in between. The CDR3 sequence is CASSSRLTLSSYNSPLHF. CDR3 DNA sequence: TGTGCCAGCAGCTCACGATTGACTTTGAGCTCCTATAATTCACCCCTCCACTTT. Combining the CDR3 with reference TRBV7-2 and TRBJ1-6 gives the whole variable domain GAGVSQSPSNKVTEKGKDVELRCDPISGHTALYWYRQSLGQGLEFLIYFQGNSAPDKSGLPSDRFSAERTGGSVSTLTIQRTQQEDSAVYLCASSSRLTLSSYNSPLHFGNGTRLTVT.

This clone rates as medium-sized (0.01 to 0.1%). The chain is built from TRBV10-1 and TRBJ1-4, with D perhaps matching TRBD1 (6 bases). Trimming left V 3 bases short and J 7 bases short, with 21 bases between. CDR1 and CDR2 from the germline V gene are WNHNN and SYGVQD (reference sequence). The CDR3 has 17 residues. CDR3: CASSDSPSGGGSEKLFF. The CDR3 nucleotides are TGCGCCAGCAGTGACTCTCCCAGTGGAGGGGGGAGTGAAAAACTGTTTTTT.

The rearrangement joins TRBV9 to TRBJ2-6, with 8 bases that match TRBD1. Germline V gene sequence: CDR1 SGDLS, CDR2 YYNGEE. The junction had 5 bases not matched to a gene; V was cut back by 4 bases and J by 2 bases. This CDR3 is 16 amino acids long. CDR3: CASSSRTGTGANVLTF. The CDR3 DNA follows: TGTGCCAGCAGCTCCCGGACAGGGACTGGGGCCAACGTCCTGACTTTC.

The chain links TRBV18 to TRBJ1-5; D unresolved. V dropped 3 bases and J dropped 3 bases, with 12 bases sitting between them. CDR1 and CDR2 from the germline V gene are KGHSH and LQKENI. The CDR3 extends over 15 amino acids. CDR3 DNA sequence: TGTGCCAGCTCACCTTCGAACAGCCACAATCAGCCCCAGCATTTT. It yields the protein CASSPSNSHNQPQHF.

The chain uses TRBV6-1 and TRBJ1-4; tentative D call: TRBD1 (5 bases). The CDR3 extends over 13 amino acids. Trimming removed 6 bases from V and 8 bases from J, with 13 bases in between. Germline V gives CDR1 MNHNS, CDR2 SASEGT. Here the CDR3 reads CASRRGVGEKLFF. DNA of the CDR3: TGTGCCAGCAGGAGGGGTGTAGGGGAAAAACTGTTTTTT.

For the CDR3, the DNA is TGCGCCAGCAGCCAAGAATCGGACCAAGAGACCCAGTACTTC. Its protein is CASSQESDQETQYF. The chain joins TRBV4-1 to TRBJ2-5; D remains ambiguous. The length of the CDR3 is 14 residues. V shed 0 bases and J shed 0 bases, with 5 bases lying between them. Germline V gene data show CDR1 as MGHRA and CDR2 as YSYEKL.

V is TRBV19 and J is TRBJ2-3, with 7 bases matching TRBD1. CDR3 length equals 17 residues. The J segment lost 5 bases and the V segment lost 2 bases, leaving 13 bases of the junction unmatched. Germline CDR1 LNHDA, CDR2 SQIVND (reference sequence). The CDR3 region has the DNA TGTGCCAGTAGTATAACAACGGGCACAGGGGTGGAAGATACGCAGTATTTT. It specifies CASSITTGTGVEDTQYF.

This clone has just a few counts. The CDR3 loop reads CASSPDRGRGAFF. As DNA, the CDR3 is TGCGCCAGCAGCCCGGACAGGGGTCGAGGAGCTTTCTTT. The genes are TRBV4-1 and TRBJ1-1; TRBD1 aligns across 9 bases. The CDR3 spans 13 residues. Germline V gene sequence: CDR1 MGHRA, CDR2 YSYEKL. J was trimmed by 10 bases and V by 4 bases; bases with no gene match: 7.

This clone was detected only once. The junction does not match germline at one end; this may be a read error. The CDR3 coding sequence is TGTGCCAGCTCCGGGACAGGGGGAATCGAGCAGCACTTC. It translates to CASSGTGGIEQHF. The chain carries TRBV19 and TRBJ2-7; 11 nucleotides agree with TRBD1. Germline V gene data show CDR1 as LNHDA and CDR2 as SQIVND (reference sequence). This CDR3 is 13 amino acids long.

This clone was counted between two and nine times. The V call is TRBV7-8, the J call TRBJ1-5; D remains ambiguous. CDR1 is SGHVS, CDR2 FQNEAQ, per germline. This CDR3 has 13 amino acids. Trimming removed 0 bases at V and 5 bases at J, with 5 bases between. The CDR3 sequence is CASSLAGYQPQHF. The CDR3 DNA reads TGTGCCAGCAGCTTAGCAGGCTATCAGCCCCAGCATTTT.

This sequence joins TRBV14 and TRBJ1-1; TRBD1 is a possible D gene (5 bases). The CDR3 totals 13 residues. The germline V gene encodes CDR1 SGHDN and CDR2 FVKESK. The ends were cut back, 0 bases at V and 6 bases at J, with 8 bases in the middle. CDR3 in amino acids: CASSQERGAEAFF. The DNA of the CDR3 is TGTGCCAGCAGCCAAGAAAGAGGGGCTGAAGCTTTCTTT.

The V call is TRBV5-4, the J call TRBJ1-6; 8 bases line up with TRBD1. Trimming at V came to 3 bases and at J to 6 bases, leaving 2 bases not matched to a gene. Germline assignment: CDR1 SGHNT and CDR2 YYREEE (reference sequence). The CDR3 totals 14 residues. CDR3 protein: CASSWGTGNSPLHF. In nucleotides, the CDR3 is TGTGCCAGCAGCTGGGGGACAGGTAATTCACCCCTCCACTTT. The full variable domain, completed using reference TRBV5-4 and TRBJ1-6, is ETGVTQSPTHLIKTRGQQVTLRCSSQSGHNTVSWYQQALGQGPQFIFQYYREEENGRGNFPPRFSGLQFPNYSSELNVNALELDDSALYLCASSWGTGNSPLHFGNGTRLTVT.

A remark on this clone: The junction departs from germline at one end; a sequencing error may be responsible. The chain employs TRBV5-6 and TRBJ1-2, with no clear D. Germline CDR1 is SGHDT and CDR2 is YYEEEE. This CDR3 is 11 amino acids long. Here the CDR3 reads CASSLRRNYSF. In DNA, the CDR3 is TGTGCCAGCAGCTTGAGGAGGAATTACTCCTTC.

CDR3 DNA sequence: TGTGCCAGCAATACCGGGGCCAATGAGCAGTTCTTC. Translating it yields CASNTGANEQFF. The chain has TRBV2 and TRBJ2-1; either TRBD1 or TRBD2 may fit D (5 bases each). Germline V lookup: CDR1 SNHLY, CDR2 FYNNEI. With 7 bases removed from V and 6 bases from J, the gap between germline ends came to 10 bases. CDR3 length equals 12 residues.

J is TRBJ1-4 and V is TRBV7-6; TRBD1 agrees at 8 bases. Germline V CDR1 and CDR2: SGHVS, FNYEAQ. J gave up 6 bases and V 5 bases, and 5 bases lay outside the gene matches. The CDR3 sequence is 14 residues long. The CDR3 bases are TGTGCCAGCAGCCTCGGACAGGGCTATGAAAAACTGTTTTTT. This gives the protein CASSLGQGYEKLFF.

This chain connects TRBV5-1 to TRBJ2-3; 8 nucleotides agree with TRBD2. The V and J ends lost 0 bases and 0 bases, in that order; junction bases with no gene match: 6. The CDR3 runs to 17 residues. Per germline, CDR1 SGHRS and CDR2 YFSETQ. The CDR3 region has the DNA TGCGCCAGCAGCTTGGGGGCTAGCGGGTCTAGCACAGATACGCAGTATTTT. This sequence encodes CASSLGASGSSTDTQYF.

This clone was detected once. This chain links TRBV18 with TRBJ1-3; D might be TRBD1 (6 bases). The CDR3 loop spans 17 amino acids. Germline CDR1 and CDR2: KGHSH and LQKENI. V was clipped by 5 bases and J by 0 bases, with 17 bases between them. The CDR3 spells CASSVRDTEFSGNTIYF. In nucleotides, the CDR3 is TGTGCCAGCTCAGTCCGGGACACGGAATTCTCTGGAAACACCATATATTTT.

This chain connects TRBV5-4 to TRBJ1-1; D ambiguous. Germline CDR1 is SGHNT and CDR2 is YYREEE (reference sequence). The CDR3 is 13 amino acids. V was trimmed by 1 base and J by 2 bases, leaving 6 bases between them. In DNA, the CDR3 is TGTGCCAGCAGCTTGCGTGAAAACACTGAAGCTTTCTTT. Translation gives CASSLRENTEAFF.

V is TRBV11-2 and J is TRBJ2-5; perhaps TRBD1 as D (6 bases). V dropped 1 base and J dropped 5 bases, with 11 bases sitting between them. The CDR3 is made up of 14 amino acids. Germline V lookup: CDR1 SGHAT, CDR2 FQNNGV. CDR3 nucleotide sequence: TGTGCCAGCAGCTTAGTTCAGGGGCGGGAGACCCAGTACTTC. Translation gives CASSLVQGRETQYF.

V usage is TRBV6-4 and J usage is TRBJ2-1; 11 bases line up with TRBD1. The J segment lost 5 bases and the V segment lost 6 bases, leaving 6 bases of the junction unmatched. Germline V gene lookup returns CDR1 MRHNA and CDR2 SNTAGT. CDR3 length: 15 amino acids. CDR3 coding DNA: TGTGCCAGCAGCCGGACAGGGGGCATCAACAATGAGCAGTTCTTC. Translated: CASSRTGGINNEQFF.

The chain uses TRBV14 and TRBJ1-4; the D gene is possibly TRBD1 (5 bases). Germline V gene lookup returns CDR1 SGHDN and CDR2 FVKESK. Trimming removed 1 base at V and 10 bases at J, with 16 bases between. The CDR3 spans 15 residues. The CDR3 here is CASSQGGTRRRKLFF. CDR3 DNA: TGTGCCAGCAGCCAAGGGGGGACCCGAAGAAGAAAACTGTTTTTT.

This clone appeared a single time. J is TRBJ1-3 and V is TRBV7-2, with D tentatively TRBD1 (5 bases). Trimming shortened V by 2 bases and J by 4 bases, and 12 bases separated the two germline ends. The CDR3 is 15 amino acids. Germline V lookup: CDR1 SGHTA, CDR2 FQGNSA. DNA of the CDR3: TGTGCCAGCAGCTTACAGGGAGGTCTCGGAAACACCATATATTTT. Protein product: CASSLQGGLGNTIYF.

The table lists this clone with a count of one. The CDR3: CASSLAEVGNTIYF. The DNA for the CDR3 is TGTGCCAGCAGCTTAGCGGAGGTTGGAAACACCATATATTTT. The J gene is TRBJ1-3, the V gene TRBV7-8; D is undetermined. V was clipped by 0 bases and J by 3 bases, with 6 bases between them. CDR3 size: 14 residues. CDR1 and CDR2 (germline): SGHVS, FQNEAQ. The full variable domain, completed using reference TRBV7-8 and TRBJ1-3, is GAGVSQSPRYKVAKRGQDVALRCDPISGHVSLFWYQQALGQGPEFLTYFQNEAQLDKSGLPSDRFFAERPEGSVSTLKIQRTQQEDSAVYLCASSLAEVGNTIYFGEGSWLTVV.